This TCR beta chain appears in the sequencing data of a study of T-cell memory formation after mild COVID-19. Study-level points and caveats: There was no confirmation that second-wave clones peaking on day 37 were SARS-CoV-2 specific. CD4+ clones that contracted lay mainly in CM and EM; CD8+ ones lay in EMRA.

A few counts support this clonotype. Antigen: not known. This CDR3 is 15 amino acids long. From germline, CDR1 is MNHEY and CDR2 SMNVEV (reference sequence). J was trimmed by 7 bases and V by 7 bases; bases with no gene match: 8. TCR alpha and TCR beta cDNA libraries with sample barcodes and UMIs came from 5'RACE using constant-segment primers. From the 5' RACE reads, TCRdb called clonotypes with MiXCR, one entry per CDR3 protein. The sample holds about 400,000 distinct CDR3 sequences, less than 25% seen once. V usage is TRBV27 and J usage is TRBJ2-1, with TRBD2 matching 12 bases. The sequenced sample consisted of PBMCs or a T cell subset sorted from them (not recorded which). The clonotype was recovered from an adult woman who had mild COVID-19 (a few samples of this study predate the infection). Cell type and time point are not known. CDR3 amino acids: CASTGLAGGKNEQFF. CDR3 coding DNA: TGTGCCAGCACGGGGCTAGCGGGAGGGAAAAATGAGCAGTTCTTC.